The following is a TCR beta chain sequence with its context. The data belong to a study of T cells in localized non-small cell lung cancer. Here immunoSEQ multiplex PCR was the method, and the copy in TCRdb shows in-frame clones only, minus some. Here the sample spans about 35,000 clones, approximately 92% being singletons. The sequences come from peripheral blood, collected before any cancer treatment. The TCR was taken from a female donor of 60 years or more with stage I lung adenocarcinoma.

This chain's CDR3 is CAWSAQVNTEAFF. DNA of the CDR3: TGTGCCTGGAGTGCTCAGGTTAACACTGAAGCTTTCTTT. The chain is built from TRBV30 and TRBJ1-1, with D unresolved. The germline gives CDR1 GTSNPN, CDR2 SVGIG (reference sequence). The CDR3 extends over 13 amino acids. V was trimmed by 1 base and J by 2 bases, leaving 8 bases between them.